Reported below is one T cell receptor (beta chain). These data come from a study of response to subunit inactivated influenza vaccine. TCRdb itself ran the RT-PCR reads through MiXCR, one entry per CDR3 protein. The sample records more than 200,000 distinct CDR3 sequences, 10% to 15% being singletons. The ends were cut back, 5 bases at V and 2 bases at J, with 12 bases in the middle. Germline values: CDR1 MDHEN, CDR2 SYDVKM. This CDR3 is built from 14 residues. The source material was non-naive T cells sorted from PBMCs, sampled 14 to 15 days before vaccination. V usage is TRBV28 and J usage is TRBJ1-2; D gene uncertain. The TCR originated in a man aged 50-59 years who received an inactivated influenza vaccine. The CDR3 sequence is CASSTISLNYGYTF. As DNA, the CDR3 is TGTGCCAGCAGTACAATAAGTCTCAACTATGGCTACACCTTC.